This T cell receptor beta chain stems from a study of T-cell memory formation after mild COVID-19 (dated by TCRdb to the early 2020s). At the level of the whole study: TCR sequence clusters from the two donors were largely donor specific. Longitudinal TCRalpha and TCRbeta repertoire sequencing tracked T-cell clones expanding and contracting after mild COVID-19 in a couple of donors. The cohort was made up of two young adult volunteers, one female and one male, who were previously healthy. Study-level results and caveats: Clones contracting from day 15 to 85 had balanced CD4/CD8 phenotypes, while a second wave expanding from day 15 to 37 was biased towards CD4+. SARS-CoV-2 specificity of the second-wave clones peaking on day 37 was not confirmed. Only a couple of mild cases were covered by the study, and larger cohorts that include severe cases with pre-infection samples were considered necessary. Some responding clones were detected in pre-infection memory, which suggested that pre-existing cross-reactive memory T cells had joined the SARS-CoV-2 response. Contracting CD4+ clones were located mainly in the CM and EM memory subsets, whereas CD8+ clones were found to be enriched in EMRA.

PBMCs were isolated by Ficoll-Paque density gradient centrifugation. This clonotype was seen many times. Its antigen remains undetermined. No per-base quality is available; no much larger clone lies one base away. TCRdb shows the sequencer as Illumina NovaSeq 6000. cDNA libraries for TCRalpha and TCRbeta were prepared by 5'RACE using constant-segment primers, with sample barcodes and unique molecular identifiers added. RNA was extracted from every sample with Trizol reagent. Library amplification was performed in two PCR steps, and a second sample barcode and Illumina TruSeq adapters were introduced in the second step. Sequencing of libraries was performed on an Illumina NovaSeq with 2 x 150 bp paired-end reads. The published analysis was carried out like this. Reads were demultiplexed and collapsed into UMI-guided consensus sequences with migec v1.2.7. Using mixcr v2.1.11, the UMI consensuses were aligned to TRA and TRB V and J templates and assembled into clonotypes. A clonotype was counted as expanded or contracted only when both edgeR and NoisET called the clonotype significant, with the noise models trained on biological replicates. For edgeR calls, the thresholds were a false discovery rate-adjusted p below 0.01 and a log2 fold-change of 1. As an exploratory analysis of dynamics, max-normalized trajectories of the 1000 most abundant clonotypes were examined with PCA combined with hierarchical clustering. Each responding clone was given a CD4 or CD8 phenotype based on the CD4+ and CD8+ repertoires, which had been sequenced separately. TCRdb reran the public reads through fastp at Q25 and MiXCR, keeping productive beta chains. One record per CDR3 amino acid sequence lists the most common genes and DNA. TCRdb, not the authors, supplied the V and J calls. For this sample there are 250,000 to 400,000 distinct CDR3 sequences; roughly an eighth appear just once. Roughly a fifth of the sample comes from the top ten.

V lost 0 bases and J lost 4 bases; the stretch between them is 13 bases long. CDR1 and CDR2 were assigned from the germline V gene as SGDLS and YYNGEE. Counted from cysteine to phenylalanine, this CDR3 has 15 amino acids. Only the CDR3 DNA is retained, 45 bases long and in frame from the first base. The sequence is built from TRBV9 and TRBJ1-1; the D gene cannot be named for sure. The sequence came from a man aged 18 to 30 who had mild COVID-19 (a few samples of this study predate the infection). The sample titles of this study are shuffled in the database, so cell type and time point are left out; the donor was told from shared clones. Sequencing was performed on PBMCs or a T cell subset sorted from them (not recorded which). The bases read TGTGCCAGCAGCGTAGGGTCCGCTTCGGGCACTGAAGCTTTCTTT. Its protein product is CASSVGSASGTEAFF. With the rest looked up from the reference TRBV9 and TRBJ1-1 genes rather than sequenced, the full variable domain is DSGVTQTPKHLITATGQRVTLRCSPRSGDLSVYWYQQSLDQGLQFLIQYYNGEERAKGNILERFSAQQFPDLHSELNLSSLELGDSALYFCASSVGSASGTEAFFGQGTRLTVV.